This T cell receptor beta chain was sequenced for a study of cytomegalovirus exposure and HLA in healthy donors. Study-level information: Among the 398 donors who were genotyped, about 80% fell in the genetic ancestry cluster that is associated with self-reported Caucasian donors. General study results and limits: Accurate predictions that matched the HLA-A and HLA-B alleles of most subjects were reportedly made from TCR beta sequences.

Primers: 60 Vbeta forward and 13 Jbeta reverse. Data came from immunoSEQ multiplex PCR; TCRdb stores just in-frame clones and leaves some out. This sample yields about 170,000 clones, of which roughly four fifths are seen a single time; roughly 1.9% belongs to the top ten. These donors, healthy bone marrow donors, were studied. This CDR3 contains 13 residues. V was pared by 2 bases and J by 4 bases, with 6 bases between. Germline assignment: CDR1 MGHDK and CDR2 SYGVNS. Comments on this clone: Its target is unknown.

This TCR derives from a woman in her 30s in good health and CMV-seropositive. Source material: PBMCs. The V gene is TRBV25-1, the J gene TRBJ1-5; a possible D gene is TRBD1 (5 bases). Written as DNA, the CDR3 is TGTGCCAGCAGTGAACCAGGGAATCAGCCCCAGCATTTT. It translates to CASSEPGNQPQHF.